Shown below are 5 T cell receptor beta chains from a single sample sequenced in a study of OX40 agonist ivuxolimab in advanced cancers. Using immunoSEQ multiplex PCR, the repertoire was profiled, and TCRdb retains in-frame clones only, with some absent. The repertoire holds 60,000 to 80,000 clones, with roughly 89% as singletons. The sample consisted of CD4+ or CD8+ T cells sorted from blood, taken in a trial of the OX40 agonist ivuxolimab. The receptor source for this set is an adult with an advanced solid tumor such as melanoma, head and neck, liver or kidney cancer.

The chain combines TRBV4-2 with TRBJ2-3; 9 nucleotides match TRBD2. This CDR3 is built from 18 residues. The V and J ends lost 4 bases and 2 bases, in that order; junction bases with no gene match: 13. The germline V gene has CDR1 LGHNA and CDR2 YNFKEQ. The CDR3 spells CASSPRFIAGEPTDTQYF. The CDR3 DNA is TGTGCCAGCAGCCCTCGCTTCATAGCGGGGGAACCCACAGATACGCAGTATTTT.

This chain links TRBV18 with TRBJ1-2, with D possibly being TRBD1 (5 bases). Germline V CDR1 and CDR2: KGHSH, LQKENI. The CDR3 consists of 15 residues. V lost 3 bases to trimming and J lost 4 bases, with 15 bases between them. CDR3 amino acids: CASSPPIGARYGYTF. The CDR3 DNA reads as TGTGCCAGCTCACCCCCTATCGGGGCCCGCTATGGCTACACCTTC.

In this sample, this clone turned up a few times. The chain is built from TRBV6-1 and TRBJ2-1; no definite D call. The length of the CDR3 is 11 residues. The V and J ends lost 2 bases and 9 bases respectively, with 5 bases between them. Germline CDR1 is MNHNS and CDR2 is SASEGT. The chain's CDR3 is CASSELSEQFF. The CDR3 nucleotides are TGTGCCAGCAGTGAATTAAGTGAGCAGTTCTTC.

This clone was detected once. The chain employs TRBV7-9 and TRBJ2-3, with TRBD2 as a possible D gene (7 bases). Germline lookup yields CDR1 SEHNR and CDR2 FQNEAQ (reference sequence). The CDR3 runs to 15 residues. V was trimmed by 5 bases and J by 3 bases, leaving 15 bases between them. The CDR3 loop is CASSVRGRVTDTQYF. The CDR3 DNA reads as TGTGCCAGCAGCGTTAGGGGGAGGGTTACAGATACGCAGTATTTT.

The chain carries TRBV6-1 and TRBJ2-7; D is uncertain. Germline V gives CDR1 MNHNS, CDR2 SASEGT. V lost 9 bases to trimming and J lost 4 bases, with 13 bases between them. The CDR3 contains 12 residues. The CDR3 spells CASSFVEYEQYF. The CDR3 nucleotides read TGTGCCAGTTCATTCGTTGAGTACGAGCAGTACTTC.